This record covers a single T cell receptor beta chain. CDR3 length equals 16 residues. Germline-derived CDR1 and CDR2 are DFQATT and SNEGSKA (reference sequence). J gave up 2 bases and V 3 bases, and 9 bases lay outside the gene matches. Construction of the TCRbeta library involved unique molecular identifiers. TCRdb passed the PCR reads through MiXCR, listing each CDR3 protein once. The sample has around 960,000 distinct CDR3 sequences, about 26% seen once. This sample was included in a study of T-cell reconstitution after alpha-beta-depleted transplantation in children. The clonotype originates from a boy under three years old who had a stem cell transplant for SCID, so the T cells may come from the graft donor. The specimen comprised PBMCs, mostly from graft donor cells, sampled 360 days after TCRalphabeta/CD19-depleted stem cell transplant. V is TRBV20-1 and J is TRBJ2-7; TRBD2 aligns across 11 bases. In DNA, the CDR3 is TGCAGTGCTAGGAAGCTAGCGGGGGGCCCCGCCTACGAGCAGTACTTC. It encodes CSARKLAGGPAYEQYF.